These 9 T cell receptor beta chains were all obtained from the same sample, sequenced in a study of somatic mutations in cytotoxic T cells in rheumatoid arthritis. Libraries were prepared by immunoSEQ multiplex PCR; TCRdb keeps only in-frame clonotypes and omits some of them. The table includes about 10,000 clones, roughly 68% detected once. The source material was CD8+ T cells sorted from blood. All receptors derive from a man in his 60s in good health.

The chain carries TRBV5-6 and TRBJ1-1; TRBD1 matches 10 bases. Germline V gives CDR1 SGHDT, CDR2 YYEEEE. Trimming cost V 4 bases and J 4 bases; bases outside gene matches: 4. The CDR3 runs 14 residues. The CDR3 sequence: CASSTRTGGTEAFF. The DNA for the CDR3 is TGTGCCAGCAGCACCCGGACAGGGGGCACTGAAGCTTTCTTT.

The chain is built from TRBV4-1 and TRBJ2-7; D possibly matches TRBD1 or TRBD2 (6 bases each). The CDR3 consists of 15 residues. V shed 5 bases and J shed 2 bases, with 16 bases lying between them. Per germline, CDR1 MGHRA and CDR2 YSYEKL. For the CDR3, the DNA is TGCGCCAGCAGCGTGGAGGGGGACGGAACCTACGAGCAGTACTTC. This sequence encodes CASSVEGDGTYEQYF.

The chain joins TRBV9 to TRBJ1-1; perhaps TRBD1 as D (5 bases). Germline CDR1 is SGDLS and CDR2 is YYNGEE. Trimming took off 0 bases at V and 0 bases at J, with 9 bases between the two ends. CDR3 length: 15 amino acids. The CDR3: CASSVGEGMNTEAFF. CDR3 nucleotide sequence: TGTGCCAGCAGCGTAGGCGAGGGGATGAACACTGAAGCTTTCTTT.

The rearrangement joins TRBV30 to TRBJ2-3; 9 bases agree with TRBD1. The junction had 9 bases not matched to a gene; V was cut back by 5 bases and J by 6 bases. CDR1 GTSNPN and CDR2 SVGIG come from the germline V gene (reference sequence). This CDR3 is built from 14 residues. CDR3 residues: CAWATGQGIDTQYF. The CDR3 nucleotides are TGTGCCTGGGCGACGGGACAGGGTATTGATACGCAGTATTTT.

V usage is TRBV4-3 and J usage is TRBJ2-3; D ambiguous. Trimming pared 1 base from V and 2 bases from J, leaving 16 bases between. The CDR3 extends over 17 amino acids. Germline CDR1 is LGHNA and CDR2 is YSLEER. The CDR3 is CASSQAGETSHTDTQYF. CDR3 DNA sequence: TGCGCCAGCAGCCAAGCTGGGGAAACCTCCCACACAGATACGCAGTATTTT.

V gene TRBV25-1 combines with J gene TRBJ2-5; a possible D gene is TRBD2 (5 bases). The CDR3 is 14 residues long. V lost 4 bases, J lost 4 bases, and 13 bases lay in between. Per germline, CDR1 MGHDK and CDR2 SYGVNS. CDR3: CASSARDLGETQYF. In DNA, the CDR3 is TGTGCCAGCAGTGCCCGGGATCTGGGAGAGACCCAGTACTTC.

CDR3 DNA: TGTGCCAGCAGTTTATCGGCAGGGTATCAGCCCCAGCATTTT. It yields the protein CASSLSAGYQPQHF. This rearrangement joins TRBV28 to TRBJ1-5; possibly TRBD1 for D (5 bases). With 1 base removed from V and 5 bases from J, the gap between germline ends came to 9 bases. In germline, CDR1 is MDHEN, CDR2 SYDVKM. This CDR3 contains 14 residues.

The chain is built from TRBV29-1 and TRBJ2-1; D might be TRBD1 (6 bases). Trimming cost V 1 base and J 3 bases, with 16 bases left between them. The germline CDR1 and CDR2 sequences are SQVTM and ANQGSEA. This CDR3 has 16 residues. Here the CDR3 reads CSVEGSGQGSYNEQFF. The DNA for the CDR3 is TGCAGCGTTGAAGGAAGTGGGCAGGGGAGCTACAATGAGCAGTTCTTC.

This clone was detected once. The rearrangement uses TRBV7-9 and TRBJ2-5; TRBD2 is a possible D gene (6 bases). Per the germline V gene, CDR1 is SEHNR and CDR2 is FQNEAQ (reference sequence). Trimming stripped 4 bases from V and 6 bases from J, with 15 bases between. There are 14 residues in the CDR3. The CDR3 sequence: CASSSGVGEKTQYF. The CDR3 coding sequence is TGTGCCAGCAGCTCGGGGGTCGGGGAAAAGACCCAGTACTTC.